This TCR beta chain came from a study of T cell clonotyping in hematopoietic cell transplantation. Overall study findings and caveats: No sorting was done, leaving CD4 and CD8 contributions mixed. After transplant, recipient diversity fell while pathologically expanded clonotypes grew through day 180.

The table lists this clone with a count of one. Its antigen remains unidentified. TCRdb's copy holds only in-frame clones and misses some; the assay was immunoSEQ multiplex PCR. The table lists roughly 34,000 clones, 90% to 95% of them singletons. Germline V CDR1 and CDR2: SGDLS, YYNGEE. The CDR3 covers 14 residues. Trimming removed 4 bases at V and 1 base at J, with 11 bases between. Time point denoted: recipient sample about 28 days before transplant, after cytoreduction. The chain has TRBV9 and TRBJ1-1; TRBD1 is a possible D gene (5 bases). The input for sequencing was peripheral blood mononuclear cells, taken before stem cell transplant. The clonotype comes from a man in his forties with chronic myeloid leukemia. Some clones in this sample may be carry-over from other donors' samples. The CDR3 DNA reads TGTGCCAGCAGCACTCTTCAGGGGAACACTGAAGCTTTCTTT. Amino acids: CASSTLQGNTEAFF.